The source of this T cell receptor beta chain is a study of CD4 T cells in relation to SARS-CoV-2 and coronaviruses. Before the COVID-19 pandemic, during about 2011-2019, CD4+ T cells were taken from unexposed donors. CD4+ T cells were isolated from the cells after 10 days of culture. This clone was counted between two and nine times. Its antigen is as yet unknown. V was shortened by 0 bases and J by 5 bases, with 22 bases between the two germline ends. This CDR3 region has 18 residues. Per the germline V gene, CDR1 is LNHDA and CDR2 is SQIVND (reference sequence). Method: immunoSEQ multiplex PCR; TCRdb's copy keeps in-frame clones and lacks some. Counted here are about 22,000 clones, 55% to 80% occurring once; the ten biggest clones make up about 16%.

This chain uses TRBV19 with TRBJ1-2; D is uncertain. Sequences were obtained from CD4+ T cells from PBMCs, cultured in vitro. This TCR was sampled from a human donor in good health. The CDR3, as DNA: TGTGCCAGTAGTATAGATGATGGCAGTCATTTAGAAGCTTATGGCTACACCTTC. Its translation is CASSIDDGSHLEAYGYTF.